One and the same sample provided the 18 T cell receptor beta chains below, sequenced in a study of T cell repertoires in cytomegalovirus infection. From the reads, TCRdb called clonotypes with MiXCR, one entry per CDR3 protein. The sample lists around 430,000 distinct CDR3 sequences, about 42% occurring once. Their antigen targets remain unknown. This material consisted of cultured PBMCs, taken from culture after CMV antigen stimulation. The receptors were gathered from a human donor in good health (CMV status not recorded). Some clones in this sample may be carry-over from other donors' samples.

This chain connects TRBV12-3 or TRBV12-4 to TRBJ2-1; possibly TRBD2 for D (5 bases). This CDR3 region has 11 residues. V was cut by 10 bases and J by 10 bases, with 14 bases left in between. The CDR3 loop is CAISLGGEQFF. The CDR3 DNA reads TGTGCCATCTCTCTAGGAGGCGAGCAGTTCTTC.

The V call is TRBV7-2, the J call TRBJ2-3; TRBD1 agrees at 8 bases. The ends lost 1 base at V and 1 base at J; junction bases unmatched: 7. CDR3 length equals 17 residues. Looked up from germline, CDR1 is SGHTA and CDR2 is FQGNSA. The CDR3 loop reads CASSLELDRGGTDTQYF. The CDR3 DNA sequence: TGTGCCAGCAGCTTAGAGTTAGACAGGGGTGGCACAGATACGCAGTATTTT.

This clonotype was recorded a few times. A junction boundary mismatches the germline segment, possibly from a read error. CDR3 region: CASSSIGAWSGIKF. DNA for the CDR3: TGTGCCAGCAGTTCCATCGGGGCCTGGTCGGGGATCAAGTTT. This sequence joins TRBV12-3 or TRBV12-4 and TRBJ1-1, with a tentative D call TRBD1 (5 bases). The CDR3 spans 14 residues.

The gene calls are TRBV5-4 and TRBJ2-1; TRBD2 might be the D (7 bases). The length of the CDR3 is 15 residues. Germline assignment: CDR1 SGHNT and CDR2 YYREEE (reference sequence). Trimming left V 0 bases short and J 9 bases short, with 16 bases between. CDR3 sequence reads: CASSLALEGGGEQFF. As DNA, the CDR3 is TGTGCCAGCAGCTTGGCCTTGGAGGGAGGGGGTGAGCAGTTCTTC.

This chain connects TRBV5-5 to TRBJ2-3; D possibly uses TRBD1 or TRBD2 (5 bases each). Per the germline V gene, CDR1 is SGHKS and CDR2 is YYEKEE (reference sequence). Trimming left V 4 bases short and J 5 bases short, with 20 bases between. This CDR3 is built from 16 residues. CDR3 amino acids: CASSPGLESWIDTQYF. For the CDR3, the DNA is TGTGCCAGCAGCCCGGGGCTAGAGTCGTGGATAGATACGCAGTATTTT.

J is TRBJ1-1 and V is TRBV4-1; TRBD1 might be the D (5 bases). CDR3 size: 16 residues. From germline, CDR1 is MGHRA and CDR2 YSYEKL. V shed 1 base and J shed 4 bases, with 16 bases lying between them. The CDR3 reads CASSQGGWGVGTEAFF. The DNA of the CDR3 is TGCGCCAGCAGCCAAGGGGGATGGGGGGTCGGCACTGAAGCTTTCTTT.

This clonotype was seen repeatedly, ten times or more. This chain links TRBV7-2 with TRBJ2-1, with D tentatively TRBD2 (5 bases). In germline, CDR1 is SGHTA, CDR2 FQGNSA. This CDR3 is 16 amino acids long. Trimming pared 5 bases from V and 2 bases from J, leaving 16 bases between. CDR3 in amino acids: CASSLGLNPAYNEQFF. CDR3 in DNA: TGTGCCAGCAGCCTCGGACTTAACCCAGCCTACAATGAGCAGTTCTTC.

This clonotype was observed once. The chain combines TRBV6-6 with TRBJ2-2, with TRBD1 matching 9 bases. The CDR3 spans 16 residues. The V segment lost 8 bases and the J segment 4 bases; nucleotides outside the gene matches: 11. The germline V gene encodes CDR1 MNHNY and CDR2 SVGAGI (reference sequence). CDR3 region: CASFRIRTGVTGELFF. The CDR3 bases are TGTGCCAGCTTTCGTATTCGGACAGGGGTCACCGGGGAGCTGTTTTTT.

As to this clonotype: It is likely a read error, because the conserved phenylalanine at the end of the CDR3 is missing. This chain links TRBV5-1 with TRBJ1-1; D uncertain. Trimming left V 5 bases short and J 4 bases short, with 15 bases between. CDR3 length: 14 residues. The germline V gene has CDR1 SGHRS and CDR2 YFSETQ. The CDR3 loop reads CASSVDLFGTEAFY. Here the CDR3 DNA reads TGCGCCAGCAGTGTAGACCTATTTGGCACTGAAGCTTTCTAT.

This clonotype was seen only a few times. The rearrangement links TRBV7-9 to TRBJ2-7; D remains unclear. From germline, CDR1 is SEHNR and CDR2 FQNEAQ (reference sequence). The germline V and J ends were trimmed by 1 base and 6 bases, with 7 bases remaining between them. This CDR3 spans 12 amino acids. CDR3 coding DNA: TGTGCCAGCAGCTTAGATTCGGGCGAGCAGTACTTC. As protein: CASSLDSGEQYF.

The V and J genes are TRBV28 and TRBJ2-7, with 7 bases that match TRBD1. This CDR3 is 14 amino acids long. Looked up from germline, CDR1 is MDHEN and CDR2 is SYDVKM. With 6 bases clipped from V and 2 bases from J, the junction kept 7 bases outside the gene matches. The CDR3 DNA reads TGTGCCAGCAGGGGACAGACAAACACCTACGAGCAGTACTTC. It is translated as CASRGQTNTYEQYF.

This chain uses TRBV11-2 with TRBJ2-7; 7 bases align to TRBD1. The CDR3 totals 12 residues. With 5 bases clipped from V and 6 bases from J, the junction kept 4 bases outside the gene matches. Germline CDR1 SGHAT, CDR2 FQNNGV. The CDR3 nucleotides are TGTGCCAGCAGCAACACAGGGGCCGAGCAGTACTTC. Amino acid sequence: CASSNTGAEQYF.

This clonotype was seen a handful of times. The chain joins TRBV11-2 to TRBJ1-2; 9 nucleotides line up with TRBD1. Trimming took 2 bases from V and 3 from J; bases not matched to a gene: 7. Germline CDR1 SGHAT, CDR2 FQNNGV. The CDR3 runs to 16 residues. Written as DNA, the CDR3 is TGTGCCAGCAGCTTATTGGGGACAGGGAGAGACTATGGCTACACCTTC. Protein sequence: CASSLLGTGRDYGYTF. The complete variable domain, with remaining parts taken from reference TRBV11-2 and TRBJ1-2, reads EAGVAQSPRYKIIEKRQSVAFWCNPISGHATLYWYQQILGQGPKLLIQFQNNGVVDDSQLPKDRFSAERLKGVDSTLKIQPAKLEDSAVYLCASSLLGTGRDYGYTFGSGTRLTVV.

The chain uses TRBV7-6 and TRBJ1-4; D is undetermined. Trimming stripped 5 bases from V and 6 bases from J, with 13 bases between. The CDR3 has 14 residues. In germline, CDR1 is SGHVS, CDR2 FNYEAQ. The CDR3 DNA is TGTGCCAGCAGCCCGTCCGGCAACTATGAAAAACTGTTTTTT. Protein sequence: CASSPSGNYEKLFF.

This clonotype was counted a few times. The CDR3 protein is CASSPQTSTDTQYF. CDR3 nucleotides: TGTGCCAGCAGCCCCCAGACTAGCACAGATACGCAGTATTTT. The chain has TRBV7-2 and TRBJ2-3; D gene ambiguous. Germline-derived CDR1 and CDR2 are SGHTA and FQGNSA. The CDR3 has 14 residues. Trimming removed 5 bases from V and 0 bases from J, with 9 bases in between.

V usage is TRBV28 and J usage is TRBJ2-4; D remains ambiguous. Trimming stripped 3 bases from V and 0 bases from J, with 9 bases between. The CDR3 has 15 residues. Per germline, CDR1 MDHEN and CDR2 SYDVKM. DNA of the CDR3: TGTGCCAGCAGTTTTACGCACGTAGCCAAAAACATTCAGTACTTC. Its protein is CASSFTHVAKNIQYF.

The gene calls are TRBV11-2 and TRBJ2-1; 7 bases are a match to TRBD2. The CDR3 runs to 11 residues. Germline CDR1 and CDR2: SGHAT and FQNNGV. CDR3 residues: CASTSTEREFF. The CDR3 DNA reads as TGTGCTTCGACTAGCACCGAGAGGGAGTTCTTC.

CDR3 amino acids: CASSLGQFSNEQFF. The CDR3 bases are TGTGCCAGCAGCCTCGGACAGTTCTCCAATGAGCAGTTCTTC. This chain connects TRBV6-5 to TRBJ2-1; D possibly corresponds to TRBD1 (6 bases). The germline V and J ends were trimmed by 6 bases and 6 bases, with 15 bases remaining between them. CDR3 size: 14 residues. The germline CDR1 and CDR2 sequences are MNHEY and SVGAGI.